Presented here are 2 T cell receptor beta chains from one specimen sequenced in a study of blood T cell repertoires in COVID-19. Generated by immunoSEQ multiplex PCR, the TCRdb table keeps only in-frame clones and is missing some. The data contain hundreds of thousands of clones, 89% of them singletons. The specimen was peripheral blood. These receptors all stem from a man in his forties with acute or convalescent COVID-19.

This chain uses TRBV28 with TRBJ1-1; D unclear. Trimming removed 6 bases at V and 0 bases at J, with 5 bases between. CDR1 and CDR2 from the germline V gene are MDHEN and SYDVKM. This CDR3 spans 12 amino acids. In DNA form, the CDR3 reads TGTGCCAGCAGGCTACTGAACACTGAAGCTTTCTTT. It codes for CASRLLNTEAFF.

V and J are TRBV19 and TRBJ1-4; D may be TRBD1 (6 bases). The V end was cut by 1 base, the J end by 7 bases, with 13 bases between. The CDR3 has 15 amino acids. Germline-derived CDR1 and CDR2 are LNHDA and SQIVND (reference sequence). CDR3 amino acids: CASSIGGQSTEKLFF. The CDR3 region has the DNA TGTGCCAGTAGTATAGGGGGACAATCTACTGAAAAACTGTTTTTT.